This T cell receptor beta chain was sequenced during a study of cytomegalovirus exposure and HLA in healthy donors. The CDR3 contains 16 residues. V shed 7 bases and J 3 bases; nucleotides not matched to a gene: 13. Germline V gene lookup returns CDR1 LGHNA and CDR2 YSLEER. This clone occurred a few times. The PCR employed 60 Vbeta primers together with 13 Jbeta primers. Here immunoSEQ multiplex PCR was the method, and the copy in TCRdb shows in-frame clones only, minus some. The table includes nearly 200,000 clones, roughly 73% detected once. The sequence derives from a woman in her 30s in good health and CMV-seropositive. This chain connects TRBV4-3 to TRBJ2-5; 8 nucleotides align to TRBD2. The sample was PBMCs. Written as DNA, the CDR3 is TGCGCCAGCACCATCCACGCGGGACTAGAGAAAGAGACCCAGTACTTC. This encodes CASTIHAGLEKETQYF.